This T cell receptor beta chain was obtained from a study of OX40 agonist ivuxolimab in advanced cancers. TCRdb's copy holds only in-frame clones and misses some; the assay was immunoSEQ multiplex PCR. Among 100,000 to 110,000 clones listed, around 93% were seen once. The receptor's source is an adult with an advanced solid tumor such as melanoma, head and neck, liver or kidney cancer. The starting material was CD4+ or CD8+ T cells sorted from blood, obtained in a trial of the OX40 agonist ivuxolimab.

CDR3 loop: CASSSPPGEPEAFF. Written as DNA, the CDR3 is TGTGCCAGCAGTTCCCCGCCAGGGGAGCCTGAAGCTTTCTTT. The J gene is TRBJ1-1, the V gene TRBV6-6; D might be TRBD1 (6 bases). Germline CDR1 MNHNY, CDR2 SVGAGI (reference sequence). The CDR3 contains 14 residues. V lost 4 bases, J lost 6 bases, and 15 bases lay in between.